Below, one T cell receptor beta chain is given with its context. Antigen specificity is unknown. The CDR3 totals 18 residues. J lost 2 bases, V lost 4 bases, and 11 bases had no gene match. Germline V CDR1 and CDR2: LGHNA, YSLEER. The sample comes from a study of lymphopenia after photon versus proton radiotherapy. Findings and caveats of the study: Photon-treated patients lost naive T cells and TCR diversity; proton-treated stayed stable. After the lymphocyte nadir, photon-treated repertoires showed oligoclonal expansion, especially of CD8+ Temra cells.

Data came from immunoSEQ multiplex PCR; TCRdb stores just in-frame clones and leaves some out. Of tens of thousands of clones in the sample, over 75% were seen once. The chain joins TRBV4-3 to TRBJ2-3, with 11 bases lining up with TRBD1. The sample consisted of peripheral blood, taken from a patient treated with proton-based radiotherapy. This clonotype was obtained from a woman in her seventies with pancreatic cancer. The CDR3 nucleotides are TGCGCCAGCAGCCCGGACCGGGGGACAGGGGGGATCACAGATACGCAGTATTTT. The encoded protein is CASSPDRGTGGITDTQYF.